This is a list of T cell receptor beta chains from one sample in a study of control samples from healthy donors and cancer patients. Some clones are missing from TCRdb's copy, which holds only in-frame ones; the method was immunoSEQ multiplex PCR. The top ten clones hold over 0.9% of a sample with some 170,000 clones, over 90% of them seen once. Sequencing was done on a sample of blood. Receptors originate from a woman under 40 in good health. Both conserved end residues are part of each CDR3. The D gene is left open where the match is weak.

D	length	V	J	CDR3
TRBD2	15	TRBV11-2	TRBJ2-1	CASSLVGGVQNEQFF
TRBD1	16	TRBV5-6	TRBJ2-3	CASSAYRGQGTDTQYF
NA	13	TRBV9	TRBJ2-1	CASSVTDNNEQFF
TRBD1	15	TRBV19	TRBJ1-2	CASWTGDPLNYGYTF
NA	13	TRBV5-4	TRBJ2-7	CASSFIFGREQYF
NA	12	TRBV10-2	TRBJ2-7	CASSGEGNEQYF
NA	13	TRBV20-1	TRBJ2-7	CSASTGSSYEQYF
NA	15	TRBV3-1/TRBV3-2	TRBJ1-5	CASSPGPSSNQPQHF
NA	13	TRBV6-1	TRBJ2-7	CASSEAHGYEQYF
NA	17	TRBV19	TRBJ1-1	CASSMNSWGLLNTEAFF
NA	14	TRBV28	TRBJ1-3	CASSLGHSGNTIYF
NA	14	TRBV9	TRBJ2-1	CASSVDVRDNEQFF
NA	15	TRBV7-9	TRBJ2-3	CASSLDGVGTDTQYF
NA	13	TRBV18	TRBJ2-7	CASSPLGTYEQYF
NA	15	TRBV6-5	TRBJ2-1	CASSYSPTTYNEQFF
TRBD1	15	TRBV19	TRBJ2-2	CASSMTGGAPGELFF
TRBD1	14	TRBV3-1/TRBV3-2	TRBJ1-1	CASSPTGGRTEAFF
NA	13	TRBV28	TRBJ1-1	CASSKGGTSEAFF
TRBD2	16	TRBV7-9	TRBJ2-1	CASSSYSGSMLDEQFF
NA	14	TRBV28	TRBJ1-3	CASSLQGGRNTIYF
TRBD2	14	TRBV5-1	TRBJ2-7	CASSFAGVPYEQYF
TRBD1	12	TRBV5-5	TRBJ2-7	CASSFRQGTQYF